Here is one T cell receptor beta chain with its context. This clonotype came up a few times. The target of this receptor is not known. Base qualities are not provided; no much larger clone lies one nucleotide away. The CDR3 runs 12 amino acids, cysteine and phenylalanine included. The sequence is cut down to CDR3 DNA, 36 bases in frame from base 1. The germline V gene encodes CDR1 SGHRS and CDR2 YFSETQ. V and J lose 4 bases and 4 bases, and a span of 8 bases separates them. Every donor was a healthy Caucasian. Three pairs of female monozygotic twins, all aged 18 to 29 years, made up the twin cohort. Peripheral blood mononuclear cells were used as the source from which RNA for TCR libraries was isolated. Library creation used 5' RACE. The instrument given in TCRdb is Illumina HiSeq 2000. Template switching added a universal primer binding site, and the final cDNA carried a unique molecular identifier that allowed TCR cDNA molecules to be counted accurately. Specific primers in the conserved constant-segment region were used to synthesize first-strand cDNA for the TCR alpha and beta chains. To control for contamination, every cDNA library carried two barcodes: a SMART-Mk sample barcode plus Illumina barcodes. Two successive PCR steps introduced TruSeq adapter sequences along with Illumina sample barcodes. TCR alpha and beta cDNA libraries were sequenced on the Illumina HiSeq platform with custom primers. As for the authors' bioinformatics: Raw reads were processed with MiGEC to extract unique molecular identifiers, and MiXCR was used to determine CDR3 positions. Recombination models were inferred per individual with the repgenHMM and IGoR tools using an EM algorithm. The analysis of shared clonotypes was done with the tcR package in R, with sharing normalized by the product of cloneset sizes. To study raw recombination without the effects of thymic and clonal selection, out-of-frame nonproductive sequences were analyzed. TCRdb reprocessed the public reads (quality trimming at Q25 with fastp, clone calling with MiXCR) and kept in-frame beta chains. For every CDR3 protein sequence, its rows merge into one entry that carries the most common genes and DNA. TCRdb, rather than the study authors, made the V and J calls. The sample yields 650,000 to 750,000 distinct CDR3 sequences; about 20% were counted once. 4% to 4.5% of the sample is in the top ten clones.

The data were obtained in a study of identical twins (dated by TCRdb to between 2015 and 2016). Context from the whole study: To test whether fetal clonotypes persist, the study used deep sequencing on TCR alpha and beta repertoires from monozygotic twins, unrelated adults of various ages, and cord blood. Replicate twin experiments were performed at different times using different library preparation protocols to rule out contamination.

Paper-wide results and their limitations: Abundant cord blood beta clonotypes had fewer insertions, young adult naive repertoires showed a similar but weaker trend, and memory repertoires showed no such trend. Compared with coincidental sharing between unrelated individuals, an excess of low generation-probability sequences was observed among out-of-frame TCR alpha sequences shared between twins. Zero-insertion analyses could be partly confounded by invariant T cells such as MAIT and iNKT, although diverse VJ usage argued against such confounding for most clonotypes. Recombination models systematically underestimated out-of-frame TCR alpha sharing in monozygotic twins but agreed with sharing between unrelated individuals. The excess sharing between twins in beta out-of-frame sequences was weaker because fewer shared sequences reduced the signal-to-noise ratio. Conclusions relied on cross-sectional statistical analysis, since the same donors could not be followed over many years.

These data were likewise used in another study, on T cells expressing NK-cell markers. The other study reports the following: Three sorted T-cell subsets (CD3+CD56+NKG2C+, CD3+CD56+NKG2C- and CD3+CD56-NKG2C+) from roughly eight donors had their TCR beta-chain repertoires profiled. Among the eight sequenced donors, seven were HCMV-seropositive and one was HCMV-seronegative. To restrict sorting to alphabetaTCR-expressing T cells, an anti-gammadeltaTCR antibody was added in several experiments. For over five donors, the dominant CD3+CD56+NKG2C+ clonotypes were among the top 10 CD8+ clonotypes and accounted for 1.0-7.0% of CD8+ T cells. Those dominant clonotypes were again the most abundant among CD3+CD56-NKG2C+ cells in a handful of donors, at roughly 28.3-65%. It remained unclear whether the expanded NKG2C-expressing T cell clones were specific for HCMV antigens. The eight sequenced donors were randomly selected healthy volunteers, three men and five women. To determine HCMV serostatus, a commercial ELISA kit was used to detect HCMV-specific IgG in serum. Bulk peripheral blood T-cell repertoires were additionally sequenced from unsorted PBMC for several donors. MIGEC was used to demultiplex reads and group the reads by UMI, and MiTCR was used to assemble and quantify clonotypes. To remove erroneous sequences, TCR cDNA sequences were retained only when supported by two or more reads. The tcR package was used for downstream repertoire analysis, with clonotypes matched between fractions based on CDR3 nucleotide sequence plus V segment. VDJmatch was used to annotate antigen specificity against VDJdb, with one amino acid substitution in CDR3 allowed.

The sequence was obtained from a woman younger than 30 in good health. The sample comprised PBMCs. The V and J genes are TRBV5-1 and TRBJ1-2, with a weak D call of TRBD1 (5 bases match). The CDR3 region: CASSTDTYGYTF. The DNA sequence is given as TGCGCCAGCAGCACGGACACCTATGGCTACACCTTC.